This TCR beta chain originates from a study of cytomegalovirus exposure and HLA in healthy donors. General study points: According to the study, 160 or so TCR beta chains were cytomegalovirus-associated. Some V segments (TRBV6-2 and TRBV6-3 among them) were excluded as indistinguishable. In a later analysis, TCR beta V- and J-gene trimming showed a link to a missense DCLRE1C variant.

Healthy donors of bone marrow made up the group. The CDR3 runs 13 residues. V shed 6 bases and J 3 bases; nucleotides not matched to a gene: 4. From germline, CDR1 is KGHSH and CDR2 LQKENI. Of note for this clone: Antigen specificity is unknown.

Primers: 60 Vbeta forward and 13 Jbeta reverse. Measured with immunoSEQ multiplex PCR; TCRdb has only the in-frame clones, and not every one. The sample has fewer than 200,000 clones, 80% seen once; the top ten hold 0.5% to 0.8%. The sequenced sample consisted of PBMCs. This rearrangement joins TRBV18 to TRBJ1-1, with TRBD1 matching 7 bases. This clonotype originated in a boy between 10 and 17 years old in good health and CMV-seronegative. In nucleotides, the CDR3 is TGTGCCAGCTCCCTACAGGGGTACACTGAAGCTTTCTTT. Translated, it gives CASSLQGYTEAFF.